This T cell receptor beta chain was recovered during a study of T cell responses to AZD1222 COVID-19 vaccine. In germline, CDR1 is SEHNR, CDR2 FQNEAQ (reference sequence). The germline V and J ends were trimmed by 3 bases and 0 bases, with 9 bases remaining between them. This CDR3 has 15 residues. Sequenced by immunoSEQ multiplex PCR; TCRdb stores in-frame clones only, minus some. The sample has about 120,000 clones, around 90% seen once. Sequencing used peripheral blood, obtained 28 days after the second AZD1222 dose. This receptor was obtained from an adult who received the AZD1222 COVID-19 vaccine. The J gene is TRBJ1-3, the V gene TRBV7-9; D is unresolved. The CDR3 is CASSFTGTSGNTIYF. The CDR3 DNA follows: TGTGCCAGCAGCTTCACCGGCACCTCTGGAAACACCATATATTTT.